The 26 T cell receptor beta chains given below trace back to one sample, sequenced in a study of shared clonotypes between healthy human individuals. The data were produced by immunoSEQ multiplex PCR, yet TCRdb's version contains in-frame clones alone and is incomplete. The table includes around 1,000,000 clones, 60% to 80% detected once. Sequencing was performed on memory CD4+ T cells from PBMCs. Subset indicated: CD45RA-negative fraction. The origin of the receptors is a man younger than 30 in good health. Some clones in this sample may be carry-over from other donors' samples.

This chain connects TRBV7-2 to TRBJ2-1; tentative D call: TRBD2 (7 bases). The V and J ends lost 3 bases and 6 bases respectively, with 18 bases between them. The CDR3 runs to 16 residues. CDR1 SGHTA and CDR2 FQGNSA come from the germline V gene. CDR3 sequence (DNA): TGTGCCAGCAGCTTTCTTGCGGGGGCAGTTACCAATGAGCAGTTCTTC. It specifies CASSFLAGAVTNEQFF.

The CDR3 spells CASSPRRGTHNEQFF. In nucleotides, the CDR3 is TGTGCCAGCAGCCCTAGGCGGGGGACGCACAATGAGCAGTTCTTC. V gene TRBV7-7 combines with J gene TRBJ2-1; TRBD2 aligns across 7 bases. In germline, CDR1 is SSHAT, CDR2 FNYEAQ (reference sequence). The CDR3 has 15 amino acids. Trimming removed 5 bases from V and 5 bases from J; junction bases left unmatched: 9. The whole variable domain, filled in from reference TRBV7-7 and TRBJ2-1, reads GAGVSQSPRYKVTKRGQDVTLRCDPISSHATLYWYQQALGQGPEFLTYFNYEAQPDKSGLPSDRFSAERPEGSISTLTIQRTEQRDSAMYRCASSPRRGTHNEQFFGPGTRLTVL.

The sample holds many counts of this clone. V and J are TRBV5-4 and TRBJ2-2; a weak D match, TRBD1 (6 bases). CDR1 and CDR2 from the germline V gene are SGHNT and YYREEE (reference sequence). This CDR3 comprises 14 residues. Trimming removed 4 bases from V and 1 base from J, with 8 bases in between. CDR3 bases: TGTGCCAGCAGCCAACAGGGGAACACCGGGGAGCTGTTTTTT. Translating gives CASSQQGNTGELFF.

The genes are TRBV15 and TRBJ1-4; TRBD1 matches at 7 bases. The CDR3 length is 15 residues. V gave up 1 base and J gave up 8 bases; unmatched junction bases: 7. In germline, CDR1 is LNHNV, CDR2 YYDKDF (reference sequence). The CDR3, as DNA: TGTGCCACCAGCAGAGTTGACAGGGACGCAGAAAAACTGTTTTTT. Translated, it gives CATSRVDRDAEKLFF.

This rearrangement joins TRBV2 to TRBJ2-7; TRBD2 matches 13 bases. CDR1 SNHLY and CDR2 FYNNEI come from the germline V gene. V lost 11 bases to trimming and J lost 6 bases; unmatched junction nucleotides: 4. This CDR3 contains 12 residues. The CDR3 nucleotides are TGTGCCGCCGGGACTAGCGGGATCGAGCAGTACTTC. It encodes CAAGTSGIEQYF.

The V gene is TRBV18, the J gene TRBJ2-4; 11 positions match TRBD2. The V gene end was trimmed by 3 bases and the J gene end by 6 bases; junction bases not matched to a gene: 4. Germline V CDR1 and CDR2: KGHSH, LQKENI. This CDR3 is 15 amino acids long. CDR3 amino acids: CASSPGTSGLNIQYF. DNA of the CDR3: TGTGCCAGCTCACCCGGGACTAGCGGTTTAAACATTCAGTACTTC.

V is TRBV13 and J is TRBJ2-1; TRBD1 agrees at 11 bases. The ends lost 5 bases at V and 6 bases at J; junction bases unmatched: 21. In germline, CDR1 is PRHDT, CDR2 FYEKMQ (reference sequence). The CDR3 totals 20 residues. The CDR3 coding sequence is TGTGCCAGCAGCCGGATAAATTCTCTCCGGGACAGGGGGAAAGGCAATGAGCAGTTCTTC. Its protein is CASSRINSLRDRGKGNEQFF.

The chain's CDR3 is CASSPPGATNEKLFF. In DNA, the CDR3 is TGTGCCAGCAGCCCGCCGGGGGCAACTAATGAAAAACTGTTTTTT. The rearrangement uses TRBV4-2 and TRBJ1-4; possible D gene TRBD1, 5 bases. Trimming cost V 4 bases and J 0 bases, with 9 bases left between them. From germline, CDR1 is LGHNA and CDR2 YNFKEQ. This CDR3 is built from 15 residues.

This chain links TRBV7-9 with TRBJ1-5; perhaps TRBD1 as D (5 bases). The CDR3 is 15 amino acids. Trimming took off 5 bases at V and 0 bases at J, with 11 bases between the two ends. CDR1 and CDR2 (germline): SEHNR, FQNEAQ (reference sequence). CDR3 in amino acids: CASSNSGGSNQPQHF. The CDR3 DNA sequence: TGTGCCAGCAGCAACTCCGGGGGTAGCAATCAGCCCCAGCATTTT. Full variable domain (outside the CDR3, taken from reference TRBV7-9 and TRBJ1-5): DTGVSQNPRHKITKRGQNVTFRCDPISEHNRLYWYRQTLGQGPEFLTYFQNEAQLEKSRLLSDRFSAERPKGSFSTLEIQRTEQGDSAMYLCASSNSGGSNQPQHFGDGTRLSIL.

This clone was detected many times. V usage is TRBV27 and J usage is TRBJ2-3; TRBD2 might be the D (6 bases). In germline, CDR1 is MNHEY, CDR2 SMNVEV (reference sequence). Trimming stripped 4 bases from V and 1 base from J, with 9 bases between. This CDR3 is 14 amino acids long. DNA of the CDR3: TGTGCCAGCAGTTACGGACTACGCACAGATACGCAGTATTTT. Translated, it gives CASSYGLRTDTQYF.

A few counts support this clone. In the same sample, other DNA sequences code for this CDR3. The V call is TRBV7-6, the J call TRBJ1-4; 7 positions agree with TRBD1. CDR3 length equals 15 residues. Germline V gives CDR1 SGHVS, CDR2 FNYEAQ. Trimming at V came to 2 bases and at J to 1 base, leaving 1 base not matched to a gene. The CDR3 nucleotides are TGTGCCAGCAGCTTACGACAGGGAACTAATGAAAAACTGTTTTTT. Translation: CASSLRQGTNEKLFF.

The V and J genes are TRBV27 and TRBJ1-5; no reliable D call. The germline gives CDR1 MNHEY, CDR2 SMNVEV (reference sequence). The CDR3 is made up of 14 amino acids. Trimming took off 2 bases at V and 0 bases at J, with 5 bases between the two ends. The CDR3 nucleotides read TGTGCCAGCAGTTTAAAGGATAGCAATCAGCCCCAGCATTTT. It encodes CASSLKDSNQPQHF.

The chain joins TRBV14 to TRBJ2-7, with 7 bases matching TRBD2. The germline V gene encodes CDR1 SGHDN and CDR2 FVKESK. CDR3 length equals 14 residues. V lost 4 bases to trimming and J lost 5 bases; unmatched junction nucleotides: 8. The CDR3 protein is CASSRVAGVNEQYF. The CDR3 coding sequence is TGTGCCAGCAGCCGCGTGGCGGGAGTCAACGAGCAGTACTTC. The full variable domain, with the rest looked up from reference TRBV14 and TRBJ2-7, is EAGVTQFPSHSVIEKGQTVTLRCDPISGHDNLYWYRRVMGKEIKFLLHFVKESKQDESGMPNNRFLAERTGGTYSTLKVQPAELEDSGVYFCASSRVAGVNEQYFGPGTRLTVT.

In this sample, this clone turned up a few times. The same CDR3 is also encoded by other DNA sequences in this sample. The chain employs TRBV28 and TRBJ1-3; no reliable D call. Germline V lookup: CDR1 MDHEN, CDR2 SYDVKM. This CDR3 spans 20 amino acids. The ends were cut back, 5 bases at V and 0 bases at J, with 26 bases in the middle. The CDR3 spells CASSRLGGYTYHSSGNTIYF. In DNA form, the CDR3 reads TGTGCCAGCAGTCGACTAGGAGGGTATACCTATCATTCCTCTGGAAACACCATATATTTT.

Here the CDR3 DNA reads TGTGCCAGCAGCTTATTACAGGGGGCTGGGACTGGGGCTTTCTTT. Protein sequence: CASSLLQGAGTGAFF. The chain carries TRBV5-6 and TRBJ1-1; 9 nucleotides line up with TRBD1. The J segment lost 11 bases and the V segment lost 2 bases, leaving 13 bases of the junction unmatched. This CDR3 comprises 15 residues. Germline V gene data show CDR1 as SGHDT and CDR2 as YYEEEE.

The chain combines TRBV2 with TRBJ1-3; D unclear. Germline CDR1 is SNHLY and CDR2 is FYNNEI. V lost 5 bases and J 0 bases, leaving 17 bases between the germline ends. This CDR3 comprises 17 residues. The chain's CDR3 is CASSYVGEPASGNTIYF. The CDR3 coding sequence is TGTGCCAGCAGTTACGTTGGGGAACCGGCCTCTGGAAACACCATATATTTT.

This clone was seen more than once but under ten times. Other DNA sequences in the same sample also yield this CDR3. J is TRBJ2-1 and V is TRBV28; the D call may be TRBD1 or TRBD2 (5 bases each). V lost 11 bases and J lost 4, with 12 bases in between. Germline CDR1 is MDHEN and CDR2 is SYDVKM. The CDR3 is made up of 12 amino acids. The CDR3 sequence: CASGTVYNEQFF. CDR3 DNA sequence: TGTGCCTCCGGGACGGTTTACAATGAGCAGTTCTTC.

This clone was seen a single time. Additional DNA sequences in this sample encode the identical CDR3. The chain has TRBV18 and TRBJ2-1; 7 positions agree with TRBD2. V trimming: 2 bases; J trimming: 5 bases; junction bases outside the gene matches: 3. This CDR3 is built from 14 residues. The germline CDR1 and CDR2 sequences are KGHSH and LQKENI. The CDR3 DNA reads TGTGCCAGCTCACCAAGACTAGCCGACAATGAGCAGTTCTTC. Its translation is CASSPRLADNEQFF. Drawing the rest from reference TRBV18 and TRBJ2-1, the complete variable domain is NAGVMQNPRHLVRRRGQEARLRCSPMKGHSHVYWYRQLPEEGLKFMVYLQKENIIDESGMPKERFSAEFPKEGPSILRIQQVVRGDSAAYFCASSPRLADNEQFFGPGTRLTVL.

The chain recombines TRBV19 with TRBJ2-7; 7 positions match TRBD1. The J segment lost 4 bases and the V segment lost 2 bases, leaving 8 bases of the junction unmatched. The germline V gene encodes CDR1 LNHDA and CDR2 SQIVND (reference sequence). There are 15 residues in the CDR3. CDR3 loop: CASSIRRRGLYEQYF. The CDR3 bases are TGTGCCAGTAGTATAAGACGCAGGGGGTTATACGAGCAGTACTTC. The entire variable domain, with the rest obtained from reference TRBV19 and TRBJ2-7, is as follows: DGGITQSPKYLFRKEGQNVTLSCEQNLNHDAMYWYRQDPGQGLRLIYYSQIVNDFQKGDIAEGYSVSREKKESFPLTVTSAQKNPTAFYLCASSIRRRGLYEQYFGPGTRLTVT.

This chain joins TRBV28 and TRBJ2-4; possibly TRBD1 or TRBD2 for D (6 bases each). CDR1 is MDHEN and CDR2 is SYDVKM in the germline V gene. The CDR3 extends over 15 amino acids. Trimming left V 7 bases short and J 1 base short, with 14 bases between. DNA for the CDR3: TGTGCCAGCACTAGTAGGGGGGCCGCCAAAAACATTCAGTACTTC. It translates to CASTSRGAAKNIQYF.

The CDR3 coding sequence is TGCGCCAGCAGCTTTGGGGGAATCGATGGCTACACCTTC. This gives the protein CASSFGGIDGYTF. The chain has TRBV5-1 and TRBJ1-2; D is perhaps TRBD1 (5 bases). From germline, CDR1 is SGHRS and CDR2 YFSETQ. Trimming took 2 bases from V and 6 from J, leaving 11 bases between them. The CDR3 is 13 residues long.

Turning to this clone: Within the sample, other DNA sequences also encode this same CDR3. The CDR3: CASSRDGQETQYF. CDR3 DNA sequence: TGCGCCAGCAGCAGGGACGGTCAAGAGACCCAGTACTTC. The rearrangement links TRBV5-1 to TRBJ2-5, with D possibly being TRBD1 or TRBD2 (5 bases each). CDR3 length: 13 residues. V was shortened by 4 bases and J by 2 bases, with 9 bases between the two germline ends. Germline V CDR1 and CDR2: SGHRS, YFSETQ.

The V call is TRBV5-1, the J call TRBJ2-3; 12 nucleotides agree with TRBD2. The CDR3 consists of 16 residues. Germline loops: CDR1 SGHRS, CDR2 YFSETQ. V gave up 7 bases and J gave up 4 bases; unmatched junction bases: 10. The CDR3 loop reads CASHYGGTSGSDTQYF. The CDR3 region has the DNA TGCGCCAGCCACTATGGGGGGACTAGCGGGTCAGATACGCAGTATTTT.

J is TRBJ1-6 and V is TRBV27; D is uncertain. This CDR3 comprises 14 residues. Trimming removed 3 bases from V and 8 bases from J, with 11 bases in between. Germline values: CDR1 MNHEY, CDR2 SMNVEV (reference sequence). CDR3 loop: CASSFEGRDSPLHF. DNA of the CDR3: TGTGCCAGCAGTTTCGAGGGTCGGGATTCACCCCTCCACTTT.

Remarks on this clone: The junction and the germline gene differ at one end; a read error may be behind it. The rearrangement uses TRBV15 and TRBJ2-6; D possibly corresponds to TRBD1 (5 bases). The length of the CDR3 is 16 residues. Germline loops: CDR1 LNHNV, CDR2 YYDKDF (reference sequence). In nucleotides, the CDR3 is TGTGCCACCAGCAGAGATCCCGGCTCTGGGGCCAACGTCCCGACTTTC. Protein: CATSRDPGSGANVPTF.

This clone occurred once. V usage is TRBV6-5 and J usage is TRBJ1-2, with D unclear. Trimming cost V 7 bases and J 2 bases, with 8 bases left between them. CDR1 and CDR2 from the germline V gene are MNHEY and SVGAGI. CDR3 size: 12 residues. CDR3 bases: TGTGCCAGCATGAAACTAAACTATGGCTACACCTTC. Protein sequence: CASMKLNYGYTF.